Below are 30 T cell receptor beta chains sequenced from a single sample in a study of CD8+CD57+ T cells in acquired aplastic anemia. Genomic DNA constituted the template upon which TCR beta VDJ and CDR3 profiling was performed. TCRdb reprocessed the reads with MiXCR, giving one entry per CDR3 protein. The sample contains about 210,000 distinct CDR3 sequences, around 32% of which appear only once. Sample: sorted CD4+, CD8+, or CD8+CD57+ T cells (not recorded which) from PBMCs. These receptors were collected from a human donor in good health, serving as a control.

The rearrangement joins TRBV24-1 to TRBJ2-1, with D possibly being TRBD1 (6 bases). This CDR3 spans 15 amino acids. The germline V gene encodes CDR1 KGHDR and CDR2 SFDVKD. Trimming pared 9 bases from V and 3 bases from J, leaving 17 bases between. The CDR3 protein is CATGTGSPGYNEQFF. CDR3 bases: TGTGCCACCGGTACAGGGTCACCCGGCTACAATGAGCAGTTCTTC.

This clonotype has a count of ten or more. The chain is built from TRBV20-1 and TRBJ1-2; perhaps TRBD1 as D (5 bases). CDR1 is DFQATT and CDR2 is SNEGSKA in the germline V gene (reference sequence). The CDR3 length is 13 residues. V lost 1 base and J lost 4, with 10 bases in between. CDR3 sequence (DNA): TGCAGTGCTAGAGGGGGCACATCCTATGGCTACACCTTC. It is translated as CSARGGTSYGYTF.

This chain connects TRBV19 to TRBJ2-7; D gene ambiguous. There are 14 residues in the CDR3. The V end was cut by 3 bases, the J end by 4 bases, with 13 bases between. Germline CDR1 and CDR2: LNHDA and SQIVND (reference sequence). The CDR3 loop is CASSMYSAPYEQYF. CDR3 sequence (DNA): TGTGCCAGTAGTATGTACAGTGCCCCTTACGAGCAGTACTTC. The entire variable domain, with the rest obtained from reference TRBV19 and TRBJ2-7, is as follows: DGGITQSPKYLFRKEGQNVTLSCEQNLNHDAMYWYRQDPGQGLRLIYYSQIVNDFQKGDIAEGYSVSREKKESFPLTVTSAQKNPTAFYLCASSMYSAPYEQYFGPGTRLTVT.

V gene TRBV6-1 combines with J gene TRBJ1-3, with a possible D match to TRBD1 (5 bases). CDR1 MNHNS and CDR2 SASEGT come from the germline V gene. This CDR3 is 15 amino acids long. V was pared by 1 base and J by 4 bases, with 11 bases between. CDR3 nucleotides: TGTGCCAGCAGTGAAGGCCCGGGGCCGGGAAACACCATATATTTT. Translated: CASSEGPGPGNTIYF.

The V and J genes are TRBV12-3 or TRBV12-4 and TRBJ2-3; 8 bases align to TRBD2. Germline trimming cut 2 bases from V and 4 bases from J; bases unmatched to any gene: 5. CDR3 size: 15 residues. CDR3 protein: CASSLWRGAADTQYF. CDR3 DNA: TGTGCCAGCAGTTTATGGCGGGGGGCTGCAGATACGCAGTATTTT.

This sequence joins TRBV7-9 and TRBJ2-3; perhaps TRBD2 as D (6 bases). V lost 1 base and J 0 bases, leaving 14 bases between the germline ends. CDR1 and CDR2 (germline): SEHNR, FQNEAQ (reference sequence). CDR3 length equals 17 residues. DNA for the CDR3: TGTGCCAGCAGCTTAGGCACCAGCGGGCCGAGCACAGATACGCAGTATTTT. Amino acids: CASSLGTSGPSTDTQYF.

This clonotype was recorded many times. This chain connects TRBV20-1 to TRBJ1-5; maybe TRBD1 (5 bases). Germline V gene lookup returns CDR1 DFQATT and CDR2 SNEGSKA (reference sequence). The CDR3 totals 14 residues. The V gene lost 5 bases and the J gene lost 0 bases, with 11 bases spanning the gap. This CDR3 reads CSAWGGSSNQPQHF. The CDR3 DNA reads as TGCAGTGCTTGGGGGGGTAGTAGCAATCAGCCCCAGCATTTT.

The CDR3 sequence: CATSEGSPTGELFF. The CDR3 coding sequence is TGTGCCACCAGTGAAGGATCTCCCACCGGGGAGCTGTTTTTT. The chain links TRBV24-1 to TRBJ2-2; D is unclear. The CDR3 runs 14 residues. Germline V lookup: CDR1 KGHDR, CDR2 SFDVKD. Trimming pared 4 bases from V and 4 bases from J, leaving 9 bases between.

This clonotype was observed at least ten times. The J gene is TRBJ2-5, the V gene TRBV5-6; perhaps TRBD2 as D (5 bases). The length of the CDR3 is 15 residues. Germline CDR1 SGHDT, CDR2 YYEEEE. Trimming left V 2 bases short and J 2 bases short, with 13 bases between. In DNA, the CDR3 is TGTGCCAGCAGCTTTCGTGTTCGGGGTCAAGAGACCCAGTACTTC. It specifies CASSFRVRGQETQYF.

This clonotype was counted between two and nine times. This sequence joins TRBV7-3 and TRBJ2-3, with unresolved D. The CDR3 has 16 amino acids. Germline CDR1 SGHTA, CDR2 FQGTGA. V was pared by 1 base and J by 2 bases, with 13 bases between. The DNA for the CDR3 is TGTGCCAGCAGCTTAAACCTCGCACCCCCCACAGATACGCAGTATTTT. It specifies CASSLNLAPPTDTQYF.

The chain joins TRBV27 to TRBJ1-2, with 9 bases fitting TRBD1. Unmatched junction bases numbered 15, after V lost 5 bases and J lost 8 bases. The germline gives CDR1 MNHEY, CDR2 SMNVEV (reference sequence). The CDR3 length is 16 residues. The CDR3 spells CASSPSGTGPSQGYTF. The CDR3, as DNA: TGTGCCAGCAGTCCCTCCGGGACAGGGCCCTCGCAAGGCTACACCTTC.

The chain combines TRBV7-9 with TRBJ2-3; unclear D gene. The germline V gene has CDR1 SEHNR and CDR2 FQNEAQ (reference sequence). The CDR3 runs 15 residues. V was shortened by 4 bases and J by 0 bases, with 11 bases between the two germline ends. CDR3 DNA sequence: TGTGCCAGCAGCTCCTTAACTTATAGCACAGATACGCAGTATTTT. Encoded protein: CASSSLTYSTDTQYF.

This clonotype was recorded at least ten times. The V and J genes are TRBV19 and TRBJ2-7, with D maybe TRBD1 (6 bases). This CDR3 has 16 residues. The ends were cut back, 1 base at V and 2 bases at J, with 15 bases in the middle. The germline V gene encodes CDR1 LNHDA and CDR2 SQIVND (reference sequence). Here the CDR3 reads CASSIGRGIGPYEQYF. The CDR3 nucleotides read TGTGCCAGTAGTATAGGTAGGGGGATAGGGCCCTACGAGCAGTACTTC. Together with reference TRBV19 and TRBJ2-7, the CDR3 gives the full variable domain: DGGITQSPKYLFRKEGQNVTLSCEQNLNHDAMYWYRQDPGQGLRLIYYSQIVNDFQKGDIAEGYSVSREKKESFPLTVTSAQKNPTAFYLCASSIGRGIGPYEQYFGPGTRLTVT.

CDR3 sequence reads: CASSLVTSGNTGELFF. The CDR3 nucleotides read TGTGCCAGCAGCTTAGTTACTAGCGGGAACACCGGGGAGCTGTTTTTT. V is TRBV11-1 and J is TRBJ2-2; 8 bases agree with TRBD2. Germline CDR1 is SGHAT and CDR2 is FQDESV (reference sequence). The CDR3 runs 16 residues. V shed 1 base and J 1 base; nucleotides not matched to a gene: 2. The full variable domain, with the rest looked up from reference TRBV11-1 and TRBJ2-2, is EAEVAQSPRYKITEKSQAVAFWCDPISGHATLYWYRQILGQGPELLVQFQDESVVDDSQLPKDRFSAERLKGVDSTLKIQPAELGDSAMYLCASSLVTSGNTGELFFGEGSRLTVL.

In its sample, this clonotype was seen many times. The CDR3 reads CATSDGNQPQHF. CDR3 bases: TGTGCCACCAGTGATGGTAATCAGCCCCAGCATTTT. The J gene is TRBJ1-5, the V gene TRBV24-1; D uncertain. The CDR3 loop spans 12 amino acids. Germline CDR1 is KGHDR and CDR2 is SFDVKD. V was clipped by 3 bases and J by 4 bases, with 3 bases between them.

This clonotype was counted a few times. The genes are TRBV29-1 and TRBJ1-1; 7 nucleotides align to TRBD1. CDR1 and CDR2 from the germline V gene are SQVTM and ANQGSEA. This CDR3 spans 12 amino acids. Trimming at V came to 6 bases and at J to 1 base, leaving 2 bases not matched to a gene. The CDR3 is CSVGDRNTEAFF. CDR3 nucleotide sequence: TGCAGCGTGGGGGACAGGAACACTGAAGCTTTCTTT. The whole variable domain, remainder taken from reference TRBV29-1 and TRBJ1-1, is SAVISQKPSRDICQRGTSLTIQCQVDSQVTMMFWYRQQPGQSLTLIATANQGSEATYESGFVIDKFPISRPNLTFSTLTVSNMSPEDSSIYLCSVGDRNTEAFFGQGTRLTVV.

This clonotype was seen many times. The gene calls are TRBV10-3 and TRBJ2-7, with TRBD2 matching 8 bases. Trimming at V came to 2 bases and at J to 3 bases, leaving 6 bases not matched to a gene. Germline CDR1 reads ENHRY; CDR2 reads SYGVKD. The CDR3 spans 15 residues. Here the CDR3 reads CAISERSGSLYEQYF. In nucleotides, the CDR3 is TGTGCCATCAGTGAGAGGAGCGGGAGTCTCTACGAGCAGTACTTC.

This clonotype came up many times. The rearrangement joins TRBV7-9 to TRBJ2-3; 8 nucleotides agree with TRBD2. Germline-derived CDR1 and CDR2 are SEHNR and FQNEAQ (reference sequence). This CDR3 spans 16 amino acids. The V segment lost 1 base and the J segment 0 bases; nucleotides outside the gene matches: 3. The CDR3 DNA reads TGTGCCAGCAGCTTAGGTAGCGGGGCCAGCACAGATACGCAGTATTTT. Its protein is CASSLGSGASTDTQYF. The full variable domain, with the rest looked up from reference TRBV7-9 and TRBJ2-3, is DTGVSQNPRHKITKRGQNVTFRCDPISEHNRLYWYRQTLGQGPEFLTYFQNEAQLEKSRLLSDRFSAERPKGSFSTLEIQRTEQGDSAMYLCASSLGSGASTDTQYFGPGTRLTVL.

The chain joins TRBV24-1 to TRBJ2-7; TRBD1 matches at 8 bases. This CDR3 contains 15 residues. V lost 5 bases and J lost 0; bases outside the gene matches: 5. Per the germline V gene, CDR1 is KGHDR and CDR2 is SFDVKD. This chain's CDR3 is CATSARGTGSYEQYF. CDR3 in DNA: TGTGCCACCAGTGCTAGGGGGACAGGCTCCTACGAGCAGTACTTC.

This clonotype occurred a few times. Sequence at one end of the junction differs from germline and may be a read error. The chain combines TRBV11-1 with TRBJ2-4; D is undetermined. Germline lookup yields CDR1 SGHAT and CDR2 FQDESV (reference sequence). The CDR3 contains 11 residues. The CDR3 here is CASKTGDIQYF. As DNA, the CDR3 is TGCGCCAGCAAGACTGGAGACATTCAGTACTTC.

In its sample, this clonotype was seen many times. J is TRBJ1-5 and V is TRBV20-1; TRBD1 is a possible D gene (6 bases). CDR1 is DFQATT, CDR2 SNEGSKA, per germline (reference sequence). V lost 5 bases and J lost 0, with 14 bases in between. This CDR3 region has 15 residues. The CDR3, as DNA: TGCAGTGCTCTACAGGGACACTATAGCAATCAGCCCCAGCATTTT. It specifies CSALQGHYSNQPQHF.

This clonotype was observed many times. The V gene is TRBV20-1, the J gene TRBJ2-5; no reliable D call. V shed 6 bases and J shed 1 base, with 12 bases lying between them. The CDR3 is made up of 13 amino acids. Germline CDR1 reads DFQATT; CDR2 reads SNEGSKA (reference sequence). The CDR3 loop is CSAAGQVQETQYF. CDR3 nucleotide sequence: TGCAGTGCCGCCGGGCAAGTCCAAGAGACCCAGTACTTC.

This clonotype was seen a handful of times. The chain has TRBV5-5 and TRBJ2-5; 7 nucleotides line up with TRBD2. CDR1 is SGHKS, CDR2 YYEKEE, per germline (reference sequence). The CDR3 consists of 17 residues. The J segment lost 3 bases and the V segment lost 2 bases, leaving 13 bases of the junction unmatched. The CDR3 DNA sequence: TGTGCCAGCAGCTTAGGTTGGGGCGGGGGTAGTAAAGAGACCCAGTACTTC. Its protein product is CASSLGWGGGSKETQYF.

This clonotype was recorded a few times. The chain couples TRBV30 to TRBJ1-6; D is possibly TRBD1 (5 bases). Germline V gene sequence: CDR1 GTSNPN, CDR2 SVGIG (reference sequence). This CDR3 contains 15 residues. V was clipped by 8 bases and J by 7 bases, with 21 bases between them. The CDR3 spells CAINHPGGGNSPLHF. CDR3 DNA: TGTGCCATAAATCACCCCGGGGGTGGGAATTCACCCCTCCACTTT.

At least ten counts were recorded for this clonotype. The rearrangement uses TRBV19 and TRBJ2-7; 7 positions agree with TRBD1. The germline CDR1 and CDR2 sequences are LNHDA and SQIVND (reference sequence). The CDR3 runs 16 residues. V lost 5 bases, J lost 0 bases, and 10 bases stayed unmatched. The CDR3 spells CASSGIGQDLSYEQYF. Here the CDR3 DNA reads TGTGCCAGTAGTGGGATTGGACAGGATCTCTCCTACGAGCAGTACTTC.

This clonotype was picked up many times. This chain connects TRBV7-2 to TRBJ1-2; D not resolved. Germline CDR1 SGHTA, CDR2 FQGNSA. V was pared by 1 base and J by 0 bases, with 6 bases between. The CDR3 extends over 14 amino acids. The CDR3 spells CASSLGPSNYGYTF. CDR3 in DNA: TGTGCCAGCAGCTTAGGACCGTCTAACTATGGCTACACCTTC.

V usage is TRBV2 and J usage is TRBJ2-5; 8 nucleotides line up with TRBD1. Germline CDR1 and CDR2: SNHLY and FYNNEI. The CDR3 loop spans 14 amino acids. V lost 8 bases, J lost 4 bases, and 9 bases stayed unmatched. CDR3 loop: CASGLQGGGETQYF. The CDR3 DNA reads as TGTGCCAGCGGGCTACAGGGGGGAGGAGAGACCCAGTACTTC.

As to this clonotype: Possible read error: a much larger clone is one base away. The chain has TRBV5-1 and TRBJ2-7; the D call may be TRBD1 or TRBD2 (5 bases each). V lost 0 bases and J 0 bases, leaving 10 bases between the germline ends. The CDR3 is 15 amino acids. Looked up from germline, CDR1 is SGHRS and CDR2 is YFSETQ. CDR3 protein: CASSLVTGASYEQYF. The CDR3 bases are TGCGCCAGCAGCTTGGTCACCGGGGCCTCCTACGAGCAGTACTTC.

The chain is built from TRBV19 and TRBJ1-1; TRBD1 matches at 9 bases. The trim removed 5 bases at V and 5 bases at J, leaving 9 bases unmatched. The CDR3 loop spans 15 amino acids. In germline, CDR1 is LNHDA, CDR2 SQIVND (reference sequence). The CDR3 DNA reads TGTGCCAGTAGTCTAGCGGGACAGGGACGGACTGAAGCTTTCTTT. Translating gives CASSLAGQGRTEAFF.

This clonotype has at least ten counts. The chain carries TRBV15 and TRBJ1-1; 10 nucleotides align to TRBD1. The CDR3 runs 14 residues. The V gene's germline CDR1 is LNHNV and CDR2 YYDKDF (reference sequence). V was clipped by 0 bases and J by 11 bases; unmatched bases: 6. The CDR3 region is CATSRDRDRGAAFF. The CDR3 region has the DNA TGTGCCACCAGCAGAGACCGGGACAGGGGAGCTGCTTTCTTT.